This is a list of T cell receptor beta chains from one sample in a study of blood T cell repertoires in COVID-19. Generated by immunoSEQ multiplex PCR, the TCRdb table keeps only in-frame clones and is missing some. The sample lists about 110,000 clones; 55% to 75% were seen once. The sample comprised peripheral blood. These receptors were collected from a woman in her thirties or forties with acute or convalescent COVID-19. The CDR3 runs from the conserved cysteine through the conserved F or W. The D gene is left open where the match is weak.

CDR3nt | CDR3aa | j_gene | v_gene | d_gene
TGTGCCAGCTCACCTAAGGGACAGGGTAATTCACCCCTCCACTTT | CASSPKGQGNSPLHF | TRBJ1-6 | TRBV18 | TRBD1
TGCGCCAGCAGCTTACCGACAGGGGGCAATTCACCCCTCCACTTT | CASSLPTGGNSPLHF | TRBJ1-6 | TRBV5-1 | TRBD1
TGTGCCAGCAGCCCTTTGACTGGCACAGAGACCCAGTACTTC | CASSPLTGTETQYF | TRBJ2-5 | TRBV3-1/TRBV3-2 | -
TGTGCCATCAGTGATGCTAGCGGGGGAGCCAAAAACATTCAGTACTTC | CAISDASGGAKNIQYF | TRBJ2-4 | TRBV10-3 | TRBD2
TGTGCCAGCAGCCAAGATCCCCCGGGGACAGGGGATTATCAGCCCCAGCATTTT | CASSQDPPGTGDYQPQHF | TRBJ1-5 | TRBV4-2 | TRBD1
TGTGCCAGCAGTTACTCCCCGGACAGGTTAGAGACCCAGTACTTC | CASSYSPDRLETQYF | TRBJ2-5 | TRBV6-5 | TRBD1
TGTGCCAGCAGTTGGGGACAGGGGTATCAGCCCCAGCATTTT | CASSWGQGYQPQHF | TRBJ1-5 | TRBV6-2/TRBV6-3 | TRBD1
TGTGCCAGCAGCCCCTGGGACAGCCCCTTATATGGCTACACCTTC | CASSPWDSPLYGYTF | TRBJ1-2 | TRBV3-1/TRBV3-2 | TRBD1
TGCAGCGTTGAGGGAGAGTCTGGCTACACCTTC | CSVEGESGYTF | TRBJ1-2 | TRBV29-1 | -
TGTGCCCAAGGAGGACAGGGGGCAAATGAGCAGTTCTTC | CAQGGQGANEQFF | TRBJ2-1 | TRBV15 | TRBD1
TGTGCCACCAGTGAATTTGGGACAGGGGGGGATGAGCAGTTCTTC | CATSEFGTGGDEQFF | TRBJ2-1 | TRBV24-1 | TRBD1
TGTGCCAGCAGTCCCCGCGAGCTCCCCTCTGGGAACACTGAAGCTTTCTTT | CASSPRELPSGNTEAFF | TRBJ1-1 | TRBV6-6 | -
TGTGCCAGCAGCTCGGGACAGCTCCACCAAGAGACCCAGTACTTC | CASSSGQLHQETQYF | TRBJ2-5 | TRBV5-4 | TRBD1
TGTGCCAGCAGTGATAAAGAGACCCTCCACTTT | CASSDKETLHF | TRBJ1-6 | TRBV6-4 | -